Here is one TCR beta chain with its context. Its specificity is not known. Libraries were prepared by immunoSEQ multiplex PCR; TCRdb keeps only in-frame clonotypes and omits some of them. Of roughly 58,000 clones listed, roughly 80% are singletons. The data were obtained in a study of radiation and T cells in renal cell carcinoma. Time point denoted: blood 4 weeks post-SBRT, at nephrectomy. Sample treatment: 15 Gy SBRT to primary tumor, nephrectomy 4 weeks later. General study points: Baseline intratumoral clonotype presence is unknown without pretreatment biopsies.

The starting material was blood, obtained from a patient whose treatment included radiotherapy and nephrectomy. The sequence was collected from a man aged 60 to 75 with renal cell carcinoma.

DNA of the CDR3: TGTGCCAGCAGCTTGGAGAGACAGGGCTACGAGCAGTACTTC. This gives the protein CASSLERQGYEQYF. The rearrangement joins TRBV5-4 to TRBJ2-7; TRBD1 agrees at 7 bases. Looked up from germline, CDR1 is SGHNT and CDR2 is YYREEE (reference sequence). There are 14 residues in the CDR3. Trimming removed 0 bases from V and 3 bases from J; junction bases left unmatched: 3.